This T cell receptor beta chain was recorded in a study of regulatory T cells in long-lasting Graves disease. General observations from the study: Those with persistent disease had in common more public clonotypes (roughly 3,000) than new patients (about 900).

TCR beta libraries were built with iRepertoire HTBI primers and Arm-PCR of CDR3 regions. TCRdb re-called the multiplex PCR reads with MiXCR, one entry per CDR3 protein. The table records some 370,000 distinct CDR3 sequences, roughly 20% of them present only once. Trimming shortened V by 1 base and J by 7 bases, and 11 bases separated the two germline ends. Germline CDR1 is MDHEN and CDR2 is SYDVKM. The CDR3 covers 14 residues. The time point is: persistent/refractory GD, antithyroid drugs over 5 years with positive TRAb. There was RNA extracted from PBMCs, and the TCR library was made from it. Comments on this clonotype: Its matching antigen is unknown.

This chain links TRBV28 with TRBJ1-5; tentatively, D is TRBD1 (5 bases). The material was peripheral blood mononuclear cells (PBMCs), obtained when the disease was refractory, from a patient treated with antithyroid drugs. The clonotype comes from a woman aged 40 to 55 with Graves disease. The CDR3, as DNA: TGTGCCAGCAGTTTATCGCCAGGGTTCCAGCCCCAGCATTTT. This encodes CASSLSPGFQPQHF.